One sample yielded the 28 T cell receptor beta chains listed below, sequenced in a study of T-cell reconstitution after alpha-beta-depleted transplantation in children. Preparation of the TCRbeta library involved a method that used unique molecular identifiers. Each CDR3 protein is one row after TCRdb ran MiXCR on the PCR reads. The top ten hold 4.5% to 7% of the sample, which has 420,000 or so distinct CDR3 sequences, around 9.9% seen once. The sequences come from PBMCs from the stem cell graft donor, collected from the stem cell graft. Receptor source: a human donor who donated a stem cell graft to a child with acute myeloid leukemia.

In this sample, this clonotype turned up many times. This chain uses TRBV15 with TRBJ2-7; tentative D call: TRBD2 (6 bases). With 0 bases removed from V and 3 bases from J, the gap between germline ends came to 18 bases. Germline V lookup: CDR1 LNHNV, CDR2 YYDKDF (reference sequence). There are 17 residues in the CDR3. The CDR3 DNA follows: TGTGCCACCAGCAGAGATTTCATCCGACTAGATCGCTACGAGCAGTACGTC. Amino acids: CATSRDFIRLDRYEQYV.

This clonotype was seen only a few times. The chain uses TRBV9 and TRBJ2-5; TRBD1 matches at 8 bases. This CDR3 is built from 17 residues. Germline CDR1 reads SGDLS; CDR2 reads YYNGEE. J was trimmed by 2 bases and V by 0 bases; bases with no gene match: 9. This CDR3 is CASSVDTPGQVQETQYF. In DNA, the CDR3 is TGTGCCAGCAGCGTAGACACACCGGGACAGGTACAAGAGACCCAGTACTTC.

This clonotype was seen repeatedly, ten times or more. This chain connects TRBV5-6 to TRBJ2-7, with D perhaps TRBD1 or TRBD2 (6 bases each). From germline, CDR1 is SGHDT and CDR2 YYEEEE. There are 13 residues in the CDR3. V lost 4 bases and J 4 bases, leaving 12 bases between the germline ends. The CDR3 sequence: CASSKQGGYEQYF. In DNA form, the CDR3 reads TGTGCCAGCAGCAAACAGGGAGGATACGAGCAGTACTTC.

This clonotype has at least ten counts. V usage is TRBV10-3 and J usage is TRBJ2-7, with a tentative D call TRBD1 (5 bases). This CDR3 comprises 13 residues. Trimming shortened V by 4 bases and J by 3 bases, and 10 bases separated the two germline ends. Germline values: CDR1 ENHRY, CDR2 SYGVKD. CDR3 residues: CAISGQGLYEQYV. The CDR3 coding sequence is TGTGCCATCAGTGGGCAGGGTCTCTACGAGCAGTACGTC.

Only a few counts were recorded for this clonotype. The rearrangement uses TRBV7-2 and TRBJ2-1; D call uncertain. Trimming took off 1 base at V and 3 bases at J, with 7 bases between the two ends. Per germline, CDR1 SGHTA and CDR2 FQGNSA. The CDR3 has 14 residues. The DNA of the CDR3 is TGTGCCAGCAGCTTAGTAATAGACTACAATGAGCAGTTCTTC. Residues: CASSLVIDYNEQFF.

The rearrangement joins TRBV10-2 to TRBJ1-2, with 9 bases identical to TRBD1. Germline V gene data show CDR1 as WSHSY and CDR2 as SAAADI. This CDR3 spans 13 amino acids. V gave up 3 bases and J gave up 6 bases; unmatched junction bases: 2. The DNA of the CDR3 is TGCGCCAGCAGTGAAGACAGGGGGAATGGCTACACCTTC. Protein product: CASSEDRGNGYTF.

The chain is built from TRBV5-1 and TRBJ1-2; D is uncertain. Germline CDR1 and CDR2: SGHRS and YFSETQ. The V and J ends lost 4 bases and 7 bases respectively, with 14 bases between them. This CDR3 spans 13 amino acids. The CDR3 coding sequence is TGCGCCAGCAGCCGAGACGTCGGGAGTGGCTACACCTTC. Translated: CASSRDVGSGYTF.

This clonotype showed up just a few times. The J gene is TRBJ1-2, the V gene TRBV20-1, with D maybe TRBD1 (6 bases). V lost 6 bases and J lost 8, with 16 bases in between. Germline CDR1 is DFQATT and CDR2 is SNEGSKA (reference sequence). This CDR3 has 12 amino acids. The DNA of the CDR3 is TGCAGTGCGAAGTCAGGGGCGGCCGGCTACACCTTC. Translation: CSAKSGAAGYTF.

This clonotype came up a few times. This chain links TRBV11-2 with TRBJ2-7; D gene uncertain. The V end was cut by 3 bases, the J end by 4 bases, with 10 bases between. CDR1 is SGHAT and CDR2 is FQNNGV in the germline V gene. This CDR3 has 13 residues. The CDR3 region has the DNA TGTGCCAGCAGCTTCGCCCTTCCATACGAGCAGTACGTC. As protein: CASSFALPYEQYV.

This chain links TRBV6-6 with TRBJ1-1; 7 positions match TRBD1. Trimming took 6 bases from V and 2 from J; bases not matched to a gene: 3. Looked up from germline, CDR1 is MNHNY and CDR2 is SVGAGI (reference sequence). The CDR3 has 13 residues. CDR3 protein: CASRGQINTEAFF. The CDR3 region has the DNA TGTGCCAGCAGGGGACAGATAAACACTGAAGCTTTCTTT.

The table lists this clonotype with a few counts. CDR3 loop: CASSAGTGAVSYEQYF. The CDR3 bases are TGTGCCAGCAGCGCCGGGACAGGGGCCGTCTCCTACGAGCAGTACTTC. The chain has TRBV3-1 and TRBJ2-7, with 10 bases lining up with TRBD1. Per the germline V gene, CDR1 is LGHDT and CDR2 is YNNKEL (reference sequence). There are 16 residues in the CDR3. Trimming cost V 5 bases and J 0 bases; bases outside gene matches: 7.

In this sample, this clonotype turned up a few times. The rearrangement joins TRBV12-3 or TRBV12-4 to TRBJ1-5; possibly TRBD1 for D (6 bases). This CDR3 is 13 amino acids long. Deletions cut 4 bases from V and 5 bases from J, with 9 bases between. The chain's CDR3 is CASSSDRYQPQHF. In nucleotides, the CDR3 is TGTGCCAGCAGTTCGGACAGATATCAGCCCCAGCATTTT.

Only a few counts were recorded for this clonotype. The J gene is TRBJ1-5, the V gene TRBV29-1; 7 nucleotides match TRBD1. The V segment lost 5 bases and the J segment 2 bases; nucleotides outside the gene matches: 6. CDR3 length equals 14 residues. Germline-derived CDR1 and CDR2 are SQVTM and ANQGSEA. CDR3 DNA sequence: TGCAGCGTTACTGACAGGGAAGGCAATCAGCCCCAGCATTTT. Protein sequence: CSVTDREGNQPQHF.

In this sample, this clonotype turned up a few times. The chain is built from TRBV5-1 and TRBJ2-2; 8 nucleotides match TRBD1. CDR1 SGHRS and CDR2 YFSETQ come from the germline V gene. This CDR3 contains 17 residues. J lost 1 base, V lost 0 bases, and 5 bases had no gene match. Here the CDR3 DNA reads TGCGCCAGCAGCTTGGTGCCAGGGGGCTTGAACACCGGGGAGCTGTTTTTT. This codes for CASSLVPGGLNTGELFF. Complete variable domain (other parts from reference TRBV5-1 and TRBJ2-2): KAGVTQTPRYLIKTRGQQVTLSCSPISGHRSVSWYQQTPGQGLQFLFEYFSETQRNKGNFPGRFSGRQFSNSRSEMNVSTLELGDSALYLCASSLVPGGLNTGELFFGEGSRLTVL.

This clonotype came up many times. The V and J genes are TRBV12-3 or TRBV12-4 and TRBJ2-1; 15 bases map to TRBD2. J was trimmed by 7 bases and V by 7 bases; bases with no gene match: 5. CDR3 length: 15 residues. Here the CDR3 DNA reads TGTGCCAGCACCCCCGGGACTAGCGGGAGGAATGAGCAGTTCTTC. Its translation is CASTPGTSGRNEQFF.

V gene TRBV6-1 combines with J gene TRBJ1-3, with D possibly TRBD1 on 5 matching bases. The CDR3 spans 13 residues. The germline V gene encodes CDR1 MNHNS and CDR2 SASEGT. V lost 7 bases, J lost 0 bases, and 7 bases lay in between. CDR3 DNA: TGTGCCAGCAAGCAGGGCTCTGGAAACACCATATATTTT. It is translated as CASKQGSGNTIYF.

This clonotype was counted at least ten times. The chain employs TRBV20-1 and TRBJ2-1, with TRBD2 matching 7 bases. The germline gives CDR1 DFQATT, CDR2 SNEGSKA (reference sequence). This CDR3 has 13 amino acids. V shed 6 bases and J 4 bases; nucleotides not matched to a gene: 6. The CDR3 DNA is TGCAGTGCCGTCGGGCGGGGGTACAATGAGCAGTTCTTC. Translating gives CSAVGRGYNEQFF.

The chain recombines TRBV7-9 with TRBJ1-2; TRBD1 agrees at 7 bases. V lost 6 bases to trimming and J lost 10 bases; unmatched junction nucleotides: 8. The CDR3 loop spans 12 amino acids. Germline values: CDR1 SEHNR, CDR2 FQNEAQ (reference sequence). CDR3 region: CASRTSGTAYTF. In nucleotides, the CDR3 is TGTGCCAGCAGGACCAGCGGGACAGCCTACACCTTC.

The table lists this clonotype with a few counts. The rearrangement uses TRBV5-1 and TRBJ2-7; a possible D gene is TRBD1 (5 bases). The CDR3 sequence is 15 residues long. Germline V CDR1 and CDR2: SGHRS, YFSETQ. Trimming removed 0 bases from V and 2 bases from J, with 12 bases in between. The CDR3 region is CASSLEGRVTYEQYF. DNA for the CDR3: TGCGCCAGCAGCTTGGAGGGCAGGGTAACCTACGAGCAGTACTTC. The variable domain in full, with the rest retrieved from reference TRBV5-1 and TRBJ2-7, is KAGVTQTPRYLIKTRGQQVTLSCSPISGHRSVSWYQQTPGQGLQFLFEYFSETQRNKGNFPGRFSGRQFSNSRSEMNVSTLELGDSALYLCASSLEGRVTYEQYFGPGTRLTVT.

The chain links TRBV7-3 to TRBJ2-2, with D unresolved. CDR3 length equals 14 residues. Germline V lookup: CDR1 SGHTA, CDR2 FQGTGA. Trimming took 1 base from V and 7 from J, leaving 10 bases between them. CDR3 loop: CASSLKGPGGELFF. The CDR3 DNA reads TGTGCCAGCAGCTTAAAAGGTCCGGGCGGGGAGCTGTTTTTT.

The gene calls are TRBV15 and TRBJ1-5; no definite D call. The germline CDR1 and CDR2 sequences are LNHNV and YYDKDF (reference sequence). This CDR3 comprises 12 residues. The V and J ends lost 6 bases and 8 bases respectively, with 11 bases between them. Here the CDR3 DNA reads TGTGCCACCAGAACCGCAGAGGAGCCCCAGCATTTT. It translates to CATRTAEEPQHF.

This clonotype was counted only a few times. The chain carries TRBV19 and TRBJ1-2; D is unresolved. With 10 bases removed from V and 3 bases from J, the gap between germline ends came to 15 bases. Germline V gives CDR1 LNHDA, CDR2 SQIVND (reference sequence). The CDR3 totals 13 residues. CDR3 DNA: TGTGCCACCCGCGCCGGGGTAGACTATGGCTACACCTTC. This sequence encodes CATRAGVDYGYTF.

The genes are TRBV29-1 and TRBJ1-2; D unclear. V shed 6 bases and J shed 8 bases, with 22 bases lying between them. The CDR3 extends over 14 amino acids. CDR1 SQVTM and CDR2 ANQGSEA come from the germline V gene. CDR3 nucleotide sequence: TGCAGCGTCGCCTCGCGGCAGGCGCTTGGCGGCTACACCTTC. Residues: CSVASRQALGGYTF.

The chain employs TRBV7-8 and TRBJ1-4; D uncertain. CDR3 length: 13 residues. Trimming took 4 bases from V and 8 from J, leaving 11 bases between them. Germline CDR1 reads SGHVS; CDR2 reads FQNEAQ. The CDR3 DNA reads TGTGCCAGCAGCTCACCTACCCGGGAAAAACTGTTTTTT. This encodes CASSSPTREKLFF.

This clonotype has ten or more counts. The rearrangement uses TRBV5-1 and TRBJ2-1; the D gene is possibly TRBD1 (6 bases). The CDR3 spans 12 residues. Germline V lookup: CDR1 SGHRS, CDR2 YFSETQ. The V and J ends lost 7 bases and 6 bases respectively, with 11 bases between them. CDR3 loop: CASSGDGNEQFF. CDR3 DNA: TGCGCCAGCTCAGGGGACGGCAATGAGCAGTTCTTC.

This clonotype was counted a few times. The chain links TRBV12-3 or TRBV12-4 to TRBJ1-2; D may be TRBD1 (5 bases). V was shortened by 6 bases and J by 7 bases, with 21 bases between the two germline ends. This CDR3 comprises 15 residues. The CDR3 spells CASSWDRGGGRGYTF. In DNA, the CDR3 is TGTGCCAGCAGCTGGGATCGGGGCGGTGGGCGTGGCTACACCTTC.

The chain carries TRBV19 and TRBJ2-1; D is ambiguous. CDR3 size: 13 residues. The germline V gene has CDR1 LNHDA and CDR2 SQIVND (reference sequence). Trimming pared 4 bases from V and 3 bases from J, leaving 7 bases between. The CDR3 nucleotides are TGTGCCAGTAGTACCCTACTCTACAATGAGCAGTTCTTC. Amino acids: CASSTLLYNEQFF.

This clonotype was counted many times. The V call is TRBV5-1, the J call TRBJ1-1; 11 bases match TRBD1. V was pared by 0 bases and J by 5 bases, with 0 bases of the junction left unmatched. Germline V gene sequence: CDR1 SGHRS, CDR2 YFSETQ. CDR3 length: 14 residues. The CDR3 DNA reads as TGCGCCAGCAGCTTGGGGGACAGGGGGACTGAAGCTTTCTTT. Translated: CASSLGDRGTEAFF. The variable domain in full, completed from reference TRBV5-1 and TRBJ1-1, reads KAGVTQTPRYLIKTRGQQVTLSCSPISGHRSVSWYQQTPGQGLQFLFEYFSETQRNKGNFPGRFSGRQFSNSRSEMNVSTLELGDSALYLCASSLGDRGTEAFFGQGTRLTVV.